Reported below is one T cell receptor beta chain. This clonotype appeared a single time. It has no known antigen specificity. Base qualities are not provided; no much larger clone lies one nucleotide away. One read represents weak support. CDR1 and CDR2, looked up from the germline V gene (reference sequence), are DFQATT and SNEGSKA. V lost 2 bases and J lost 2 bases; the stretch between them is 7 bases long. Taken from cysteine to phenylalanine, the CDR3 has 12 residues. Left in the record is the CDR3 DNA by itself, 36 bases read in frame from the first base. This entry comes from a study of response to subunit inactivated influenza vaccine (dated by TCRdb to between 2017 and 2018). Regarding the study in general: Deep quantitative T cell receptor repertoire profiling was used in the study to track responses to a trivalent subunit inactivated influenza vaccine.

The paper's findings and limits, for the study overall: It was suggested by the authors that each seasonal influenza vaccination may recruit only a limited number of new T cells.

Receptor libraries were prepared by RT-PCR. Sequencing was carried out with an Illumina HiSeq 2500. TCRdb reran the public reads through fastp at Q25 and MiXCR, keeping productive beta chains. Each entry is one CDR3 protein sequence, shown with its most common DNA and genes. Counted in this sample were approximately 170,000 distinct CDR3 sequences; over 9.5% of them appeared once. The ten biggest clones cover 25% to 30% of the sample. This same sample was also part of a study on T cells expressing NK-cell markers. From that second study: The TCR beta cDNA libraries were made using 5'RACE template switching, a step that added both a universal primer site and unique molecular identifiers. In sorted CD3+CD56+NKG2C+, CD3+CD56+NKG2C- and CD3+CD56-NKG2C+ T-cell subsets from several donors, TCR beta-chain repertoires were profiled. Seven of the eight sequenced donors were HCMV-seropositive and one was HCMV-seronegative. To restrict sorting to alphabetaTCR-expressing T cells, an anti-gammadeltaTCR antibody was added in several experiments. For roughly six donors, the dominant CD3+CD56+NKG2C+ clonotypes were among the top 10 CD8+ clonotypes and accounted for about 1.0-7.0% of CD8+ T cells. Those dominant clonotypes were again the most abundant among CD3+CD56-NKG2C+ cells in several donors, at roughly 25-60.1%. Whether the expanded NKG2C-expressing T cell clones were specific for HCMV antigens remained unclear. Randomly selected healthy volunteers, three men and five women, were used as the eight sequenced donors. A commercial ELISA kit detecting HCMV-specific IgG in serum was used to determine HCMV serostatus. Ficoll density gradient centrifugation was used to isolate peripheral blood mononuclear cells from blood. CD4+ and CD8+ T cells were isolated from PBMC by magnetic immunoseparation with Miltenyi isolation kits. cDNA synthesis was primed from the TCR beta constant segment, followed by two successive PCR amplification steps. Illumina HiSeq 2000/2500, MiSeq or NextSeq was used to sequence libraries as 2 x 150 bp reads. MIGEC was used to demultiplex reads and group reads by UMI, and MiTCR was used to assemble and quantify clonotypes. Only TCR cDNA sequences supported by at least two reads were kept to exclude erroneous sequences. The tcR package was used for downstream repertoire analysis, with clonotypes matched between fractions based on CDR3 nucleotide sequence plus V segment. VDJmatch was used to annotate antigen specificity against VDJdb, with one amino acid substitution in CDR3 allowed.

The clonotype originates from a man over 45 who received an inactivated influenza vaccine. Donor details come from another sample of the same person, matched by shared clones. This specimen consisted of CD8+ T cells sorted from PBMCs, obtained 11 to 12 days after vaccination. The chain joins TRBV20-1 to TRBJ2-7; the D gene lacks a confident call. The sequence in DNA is TGCAGTGCTAGATCTGAGACCTACGAGCAGTACTTC. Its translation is CSARSETYEQYF.